These 20 T cell receptor beta chains originate from one sample sequenced in a study of blood T cell repertoires in COVID-19. Sequencing used immunoSEQ multiplex PCR; TCRdb keeps in-frame clones, though not all of them. The profile covers a few hundred thousand clones, with roughly 84% appearing a single time and approximately 3.6% taken by the ten largest. Sample: PBMCs or T cells enriched from blood (not recorded which). Source of these receptors: a man aged 45 to 65 who had recovered from COVID-19.

CDR3 DNA: TGTGCCAGCAGCCCAAGCGGACAGGGGCTCAATCAGCCCCAGCATTTT. It codes for CASSPSGQGLNQPQHF. V and J are TRBV7-9 and TRBJ1-5; 9 bases fit TRBD1. V shed 5 bases, J shed 3 bases, and the junction held 8 bases outside the gene matches. CDR3 size: 16 residues. Germline lookup yields CDR1 SEHNR and CDR2 FQNEAQ (reference sequence).

The rearrangement links TRBV4-3 to TRBJ2-7; TRBD2 agrees at 8 bases. In germline, CDR1 is LGHNA, CDR2 YSLEER. There are 15 residues in the CDR3. After removal of 4 bases from V and 4 bases from J, the junction contained 9 bases not matched to a gene. CDR3 protein: CASSRRVAGPYEQYF. Written as DNA, the CDR3 is TGCGCCAGCAGCCGGAGGGTAGCGGGGCCTTACGAGCAGTACTTC.

The V gene is TRBV27, the J gene TRBJ2-5; D remains ambiguous. The germline CDR1 and CDR2 sequences are MNHEY and SMNVEV (reference sequence). The CDR3 is made up of 11 amino acids. V was cut by 3 bases and J by 4 bases, with 3 bases left in between. In DNA form, the CDR3 reads TGTGCCAGCAGTTTCAGAGAGACCCAGTACTTC. Translating it yields CASSFRETQYF.

V usage is TRBV18 and J usage is TRBJ1-5; D not certain. The CDR3 extends over 15 amino acids. The V and J ends lost 1 base and 6 bases respectively, with 13 bases between them. CDR1 and CDR2 from the germline V gene are KGHSH and LQKENI. Written as DNA, the CDR3 is TGTGCCAGCTCACCACAGACTATTCGCGGTCAGCCCCAGCATTTT. Protein product: CASSPQTIRGQPQHF.

The chain couples TRBV27 to TRBJ2-5; 11 bases are shared with TRBD2. CDR1 MNHEY and CDR2 SMNVEV come from the germline V gene (reference sequence). V gave up 2 bases and J gave up 4 bases; unmatched junction bases: 18. This CDR3 has 20 residues. Here the CDR3 DNA reads TGTGCCAGCAGTTTAGTATCGAGGGTAGCGGGGGGGACCAGTGGAGAGACCCAGTACTTC. Its translation is CASSLVSRVAGGTSGETQYF.

This clone was picked up a small number of times. The chain links TRBV25-1 to TRBJ2-1; no clear D gene. CDR1 and CDR2 from the germline V gene are MGHDK and SYGVNS. The V gene lost 7 bases and the J gene lost 15 bases, with 10 bases spanning the gap. This CDR3 has 9 amino acids. The CDR3, as DNA: TGTGCCAGCAACTCCGCCCGGTTCTTC. This gives the protein CASNSARFF.

This CDR3 is CASTGGIYEQYF. As DNA, the CDR3 is TGTGCCAGCACAGGAGGAATCTACGAGCAGTACTTC. The chain recombines TRBV7-9 with TRBJ2-7, with D perhaps matching TRBD2 (5 bases). Trimming stripped 7 bases from V and 3 bases from J, with 10 bases between. Germline V gene lookup returns CDR1 SEHNR and CDR2 FQNEAQ (reference sequence). The CDR3 covers 12 residues. The full variable domain, rest sourced from reference TRBV7-9 and TRBJ2-7, is DTGVSQNPRHKITKRGQNVTFRCDPISEHNRLYWYRQTLGQGPEFLTYFQNEAQLEKSRLLSDRFSAERPKGSFSTLEIQRTEQGDSAMYLCASTGGIYEQYFGPGTRLTVT.

This chain connects TRBV6-1 to TRBJ1-1; 9 positions match TRBD1. With 0 bases clipped from V and 2 bases from J, the junction kept 10 bases outside the gene matches. Germline CDR1 reads MNHNS; CDR2 reads SASEGT. The CDR3 consists of 18 residues. In nucleotides, the CDR3 is TGTGCCAGCAGTGAAGCGAAACAGGGGGCAGCTCGAAACACTGAAGCTTTCTTT. Protein: CASSEAKQGAARNTEAFF.

V gene TRBV2 combines with J gene TRBJ1-2, with D maybe TRBD1 (5 bases). V was pared by 6 bases and J by 0 bases, with 11 bases between. Germline assignment: CDR1 SNHLY and CDR2 FYNNEI. The CDR3 totals 14 residues. The CDR3 protein is CASRRDGPNYGYTF. CDR3 nucleotide sequence: TGTGCCAGCAGGCGGGACGGTCCTAACTATGGCTACACCTTC.

The chain joins TRBV25-1 to TRBJ1-3; D unclear. This CDR3 spans 13 amino acids. V was shortened by 4 bases and J by 1 base, with 5 bases between the two germline ends. Germline V gene sequence: CDR1 MGHDK, CDR2 SYGVNS. CDR3 nucleotide sequence: TGTGCCAGCAGTGCAGGATCTGGAAACACCATATATTTT. Its protein is CASSAGSGNTIYF.

This clone was seen a few times. V is TRBV18 and J is TRBJ2-3; tentative D call: TRBD1 (6 bases). The ends were cut back, 4 bases at V and 0 bases at J, with 11 bases in the middle. This CDR3 spans 15 amino acids. CDR1 and CDR2 from the germline V gene are KGHSH and LQKENI. The CDR3, as DNA: TGTGCCAGCTCACTAGGACAGTCTAGCACAGATACGCAGTATTTT. Its translation: CASSLGQSSTDTQYF.

The chain joins TRBV27 to TRBJ2-7, with D unclear. V dropped 0 bases and J dropped 3 bases, with 6 bases sitting between them. The CDR3 consists of 13 residues. Germline V gene lookup returns CDR1 MNHEY and CDR2 SMNVEV (reference sequence). Here the CDR3 reads CASSLSYGYEQYF. DNA for the CDR3: TGTGCCAGCAGTTTATCGTACGGCTACGAGCAGTACTTC.

This clone appeared once. The gene calls are TRBV19 and TRBJ2-1, with TRBD1 as a possible D gene (5 bases). Trimming pared 1 base from V and 9 bases from J, leaving 13 bases between. Germline V gene lookup returns CDR1 LNHDA and CDR2 SQIVND (reference sequence). The CDR3 totals 14 residues. In nucleotides, the CDR3 is TGTGCCAGTAGTATAGGTTATAGGGGATTTGAGCAGTTCTTC. Translation: CASSIGYRGFEQFF.

The chain is built from TRBV6-5 and TRBJ1-4, with D possibly being TRBD1 (6 bases). V dropped 5 bases and J dropped 7 bases, with 17 bases sitting between them. The germline V gene has CDR1 MNHEY and CDR2 SVGAGI. This CDR3 has 15 amino acids. CDR3 amino acids: CASSNDGGAREKLFF. The CDR3 coding sequence is TGTGCCAGCAGTAATGATGGGGGGGCGCGTGAAAAACTGTTTTTT.

The chain joins TRBV5-4 to TRBJ2-5; tentative D call: TRBD2 (6 bases). CDR1 is SGHNT and CDR2 is YYREEE in the germline V gene (reference sequence). Trimming pared 3 bases from V and 4 bases from J, leaving 22 bases between. The CDR3 length is 17 residues. CDR3 nucleotides: TGTGCCAGCAGCTCTCAGCCCGGGGACTTCGTCGGAGAGACCCAGTACTTC. It encodes CASSSQPGDFVGETQYF. Filled out from reference TRBV5-4 and TRBJ2-5, the complete variable domain reads ETGVTQSPTHLIKTRGQQVTLRCSSQSGHNTVSWYQQALGQGPQFIFQYYREEENGRGNFPPRFSGLQFPNYSSELNVNALELDDSALYLCASSSQPGDFVGETQYFGPGTRLLVL.

To note about this clone: The junction shows a germline mismatch at one end, possibly a read error. V is TRBV10-3 and J is TRBJ1-2, with D perhaps TRBD1 (5 bases). The CDR3 runs to 12 residues. The germline V gene encodes CDR1 ENHRY and CDR2 SYGVKD. CDR3 protein: CAIGDGVRGLSF. As DNA, the CDR3 is TGTGCCATCGGAGACGGAGTTAGGGGACTTTCCTTC.

The chain joins TRBV19 to TRBJ2-3, with 8 bases identical to TRBD1. Trimming cost V 5 bases and J 1 base; bases outside gene matches: 2. Per the germline V gene, CDR1 is LNHDA and CDR2 is SQIVND (reference sequence). The CDR3 covers 14 residues. The CDR3 sequence is CASSPGQGTDTQYF. The CDR3 nucleotides are TGTGCCAGTAGTCCGGGACAGGGCACAGATACGCAGTATTTT.

The chain uses TRBV3-1 (or the pseudogene TRBV3-2) and TRBJ1-1; tentative D call: TRBD1 (5 bases). The V and J ends lost 0 bases and 11 bases respectively, with 16 bases between them. CDR1 is LGHDT and CDR2 is YNNKEL in the germline V gene (reference sequence). CDR3 length: 14 residues. DNA for the CDR3: TGTGCCAGCAGCCAAGATGGGTCGGGGGTCGAGGCTTTCTTT. Translating it yields CASSQDGSGVEAFF.

DNA for the CDR3: TGCGCCAGCAGCTTGAGGGGGATAGGAGAGACCCAGTACTTC. Translated, it gives CASSLRGIGETQYF. The chain links TRBV5-1 to TRBJ2-5; D is perhaps TRBD1 (6 bases). CDR3 length equals 14 residues. Per the germline V gene, CDR1 is SGHRS and CDR2 is YFSETQ. V was shortened by 1 base and J by 4 bases, with 11 bases between the two germline ends.

The chain carries TRBV5-8 and TRBJ1-4; D remains ambiguous. The V gene's germline CDR1 is SGHTS and CDR2 YDEGEE. V lost 2 bases and J lost 2, with 7 bases in between. The CDR3 runs 14 residues. The CDR3: CASSFRQTNEKLFF. The CDR3 DNA is TGTGCCAGCAGCTTCCGTCAGACTAATGAAAAACTGTTTTTT.